This entry lists 7 T cell receptor beta chains sequenced from one sample in a study of regulatory T cells in long-lasting Graves disease. Time point reported: persistent/refractory GD, antithyroid drugs over 5 years with positive TRAb. PBMC RNA served as the TCR library source. Libraries of TCR beta came from iRepertoire HTBI primers plus Arm-PCR of CDR3 regions. Each CDR3 protein is one row after TCRdb ran MiXCR on the multiplex PCR reads. The sample has a few hundred thousand distinct CDR3 sequences, 20% to 25% seen once. Specimen: peripheral blood mononuclear cells (PBMCs), collected when the disease was refractory, from a patient treated with antithyroid drugs. These receptors all stem from a female donor with Graves disease.

The chain joins TRBV29-1 to TRBJ2-7; D possibly corresponds to TRBD2 (5 bases). This CDR3 has 14 residues. Germline V gene data show CDR1 as SQVTM and CDR2 as ANQGSEA. The ends were cut back, 0 bases at V and 7 bases at J, with 16 bases in the middle. The CDR3 loop is CSVEDRLALGEQYF. DNA for the CDR3: TGCAGCGTTGAAGACCGTCTAGCCCTAGGGGAGCAGTACTTC.

This clonotype was observed many times. This chain links TRBV28 with TRBJ2-7; D might be TRBD1 or TRBD2, each matching 5 bases. The CDR3 is 13 residues long. Germline V gene lookup returns CDR1 MDHEN and CDR2 SYDVKM. V dropped 8 bases and J dropped 0 bases, with 11 bases sitting between them. The DNA for the CDR3 is TGTGCCAGCCGGGACGACAGCTCCTACGAGCAGTACTTC. It is translated as CASRDDSSYEQYF. The entire variable domain, with the rest obtained from reference TRBV28 and TRBJ2-7, is as follows: DVKVTQSSRYLVKRTGEKVFLECVQDMDHENMFWYRQDPGLGLRLIYFSYDVKMKEKGDIPEGYSVSREKKERFSLILESASTNQTSMYLCASRDDSSYEQYFGPGTRLTVT.

This clonotype was found many times. The rearrangement joins TRBV14 to TRBJ2-5; 9 bases match TRBD1. The CDR3 extends over 15 amino acids. Per germline, CDR1 SGHDN and CDR2 FVKESK. The trim removed 3 bases at V and 4 bases at J, leaving 6 bases unmatched. CDR3 nucleotide sequence: TGTGCCAGCAGCCAGTTCACAGGGGGCGCAGAGACCCAGTACTTC. Protein: CASSQFTGGAETQYF.

This clonotype was recorded many times. This chain uses TRBV24-1 with TRBJ1-2; 8 positions agree with TRBD1. CDR3 length: 14 amino acids. The V and J ends lost 3 bases and 7 bases, in that order; junction bases with no gene match: 6. Germline V lookup: CDR1 KGHDR, CDR2 SFDVKD. The CDR3 coding sequence is TGTGCCACCAGTGATGGACAGGGTGTAGGTGGCTACACCTTC. Amino acids: CATSDGQGVGGYTF.

There are many counts of this clonotype. CDR3 loop: CATSPGHLYEQYF. The CDR3 nucleotides are TGTGCCACCTCTCCGGGACACCTCTACGAGCAGTACTTC. V usage is TRBV28 and J usage is TRBJ2-7, with TRBD1 as a possible D gene (6 bases). The CDR3 consists of 13 residues. From germline, CDR1 is MDHEN and CDR2 SYDVKM. Trimming shortened V by 10 bases and J by 3 bases, and 16 bases separated the two germline ends.

The chain recombines TRBV2 with TRBJ1-5; D is perhaps TRBD1 (6 bases). V lost 6 bases and J lost 2, with 11 bases in between. Germline loops: CDR1 SNHLY, CDR2 FYNNEI. This CDR3 spans 14 amino acids. The CDR3 sequence is CASRRDTGNQPQHF. The CDR3 bases are TGTGCCAGCAGGCGGGACACAGGCAATCAGCCCCAGCATTTT.

In its sample, this clonotype was seen a few times. The V call is TRBV2, the J call TRBJ2-1; D may be TRBD2 (6 bases). CDR1 SNHLY and CDR2 FYNNEI come from the germline V gene. Trimming left V 8 bases short and J 9 bases short, with 17 bases between. CDR3 length: 13 amino acids. The CDR3 DNA reads TGTGCCAGCGGGGTATTGCAGGGAGGTGAGCAGTTCTTC. It encodes CASGVLQGGEQFF.